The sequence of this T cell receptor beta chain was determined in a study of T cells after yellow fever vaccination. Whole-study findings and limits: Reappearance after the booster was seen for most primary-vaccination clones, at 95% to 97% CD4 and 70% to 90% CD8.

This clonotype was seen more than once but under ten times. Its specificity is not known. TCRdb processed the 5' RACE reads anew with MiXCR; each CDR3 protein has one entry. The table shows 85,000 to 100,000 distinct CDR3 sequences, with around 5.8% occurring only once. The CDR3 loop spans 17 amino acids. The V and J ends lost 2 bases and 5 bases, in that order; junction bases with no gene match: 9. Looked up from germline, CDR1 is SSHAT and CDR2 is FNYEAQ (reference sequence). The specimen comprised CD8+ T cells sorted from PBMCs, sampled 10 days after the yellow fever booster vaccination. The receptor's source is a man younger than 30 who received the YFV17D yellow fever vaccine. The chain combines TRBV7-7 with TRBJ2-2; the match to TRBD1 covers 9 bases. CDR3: CASSLLPGQGRTGELFF. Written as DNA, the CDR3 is TGTGCCAGCAGCTTATTACCGGGACAGGGAAGAACCGGGGAGCTGTTTTTT.